The sequence of this T cell receptor (beta chain) was determined in a study of CD8 T cells in ankylosing spondylitis. This clonotype came up many times. Its specificity is unknown. Study observations and caveats: It was reported that disease-linked clones were significantly enriched in matched ankylosing spondylitis synovial fluid. The study identified a TCR beta motif of under 10 highly homologous variants that appeared characteristic of ankylosing spondylitis blood. Past research had described some motif variants in reactive arthritis synovial fluid and blood.

This CDR3 is 13 amino acids long. Trimming pared 6 bases from V and 7 bases from J, leaving 10 bases between. CDR1 is MGHDK, CDR2 SYGVNS, per germline. Molecular-barcoded quantitative 5'-RACE produced these TCR beta libraries. From the 5' RACE reads, TCRdb called clonotypes with MiXCR, one entry per CDR3 protein. The data hold around 180,000 distinct CDR3 sequences, with about 20% observed a single time. Sequencing was carried out using blood, either unsorted or a sorted T cell fraction (not recorded which). The TCR was taken from a male donor aged 5 to 29 with ankylosing spondylitis or in good health (not recorded which). The chain couples TRBV25-1 to TRBJ1-6, with D uncertain. CDR3 bases: TGTGCCAGCAGCGTGGGCTCCAATTCACCCCTCCACTTT. The encoded protein is CASSVGSNSPLHF.